The 10 T cell receptor beta chains given below trace back to one sample, sequenced in a study of blood T cell repertoires in COVID-19. Here immunoSEQ multiplex PCR was the method, and the copy in TCRdb shows in-frame clones only, minus some. The sample records 120,000 to 150,000 clones, almost 85% being singletons. Source material: peripheral blood. These TCRs come from a man aged 45-65 years with acute or convalescent COVID-19.

In its sample, this clone was seen once. The sample has other DNA sequences that encode this CDR3 too. The V call is TRBV11-2, the J call TRBJ2-7, with D tentatively TRBD2 (6 bases). The CDR3 extends over 14 amino acids. The V gene lost 0 bases and the J gene lost 7 bases, with 13 bases spanning the gap. Germline CDR1 SGHAT, CDR2 FQNNGV. The CDR3 nucleotides are TGTGCCAGCAGCTTAGATCCCTCGGCGGGGGAGCAGTACTTC. Its protein is CASSLDPSAGEQYF.

The genes are TRBV5-1 and TRBJ2-1, with 7 bases identical to TRBD2. CDR1 and CDR2 (germline): SGHRS, YFSETQ. J was trimmed by 6 bases and V by 1 base; bases with no gene match: 10. CDR3 size: 16 residues. In nucleotides, the CDR3 is TGCGCCAGCAGCTTGCCGAGCGGGACCATGGCCAATGAGCAGTTCTTC. Its translation is CASSLPSGTMANEQFF.

The chain links TRBV7-2 to TRBJ2-1, with 10 bases that match TRBD1. CDR1 and CDR2 (germline): SGHTA, FQGNSA. The CDR3 runs 17 residues. V dropped 2 bases and J dropped 1; count of bases not matched to a gene: 5. The CDR3 reads CASSLRRTGGSYNEQFF. The CDR3 region has the DNA TGTGCCAGCAGCTTAAGGCGGACAGGGGGTTCCTACAATGAGCAGTTCTTC.

CDR3 in amino acids: CASSSQGWKGYGYTF. The CDR3 coding sequence is TGTGCCAGCAGTTCACAGGGGTGGAAAGGCTATGGCTACACCTTC. The chain joins TRBV27 to TRBJ1-2; TRBD1 aligns across 7 bases. J lost 4 bases, V lost 4 bases, and 9 bases had no gene match. The CDR3 is made up of 15 amino acids. From germline, CDR1 is MNHEY and CDR2 SMNVEV (reference sequence).

The rearrangement uses TRBV6-6 and TRBJ2-2; D perhaps matches TRBD1 (6 bases). This CDR3 region has 15 residues. V dropped 8 bases and J dropped 1 base, with 14 bases sitting between them. Germline CDR1 and CDR2: MNHNY and SVGAGI (reference sequence). The CDR3 loop is CASANRVQNTGELFF. The CDR3 DNA sequence: TGTGCCAGCGCCAACAGGGTCCAGAACACCGGGGAGCTGTTTTTT.

This clone was seen a handful of times. The rearrangement links TRBV11-3 to TRBJ2-1, with 11 bases aligning to TRBD2. V gave up 4 bases and J gave up 7 bases; unmatched junction bases: 3. CDR3 length: 14 residues. Germline values: CDR1 SGHNT, CDR2 YENEEA. The DNA for the CDR3 is TGTGCCAGCAGCTCTCTAGCGGGAGGAAATGAGCAGTTCTTC. It encodes CASSSLAGGNEQFF. Based on the CDR3 plus reference TRBV11-3 and TRBJ2-1, the full variable domain is EAGVVQSPRYKIIEKKQPVAFWCNPISGHNTLYWYLQNLGQGPELLIRYENEEAVDDSQLPKDRFSAERLKGVDSTLKIQPAELGDSAVYLCASSSLAGGNEQFFGPGTRLTVL.

CDR3 bases: TGTGCCAGCAGCGTTGGGACTACTACCTACAATGAGCAGTTCTTC. Residues: CASSVGTTTYNEQFF. The J gene is TRBJ2-1, the V gene TRBV9; 7 nucleotides align to TRBD2. V was pared by 2 bases and J by 2 bases, with 4 bases of the junction left unmatched. Germline V CDR1 and CDR2: SGDLS, YYNGEE. This CDR3 contains 15 residues. Supplemented by reference TRBV9 and TRBJ2-1, the full variable domain reads DSGVTQTPKHLITATGQRVTLRCSPRSGDLSVYWYQQSLDQGLQFLIQYYNGEERAKGNILERFSAQQFPDLHSELNLSSLELGDSALYFCASSVGTTTYNEQFFGPGTRLTVL.

The CDR3 sequence: CASSLPNSGANVLTF. The CDR3 bases are TGTGCCAGCTCACTTCCAAACTCTGGGGCCAACGTCCTGACTTTC. The chain uses TRBV18 and TRBJ2-6; no clear D. V lost 4 bases and J lost 0, with 7 bases in between. Germline V gene sequence: CDR1 KGHSH, CDR2 LQKENI. The CDR3 contains 15 residues.

This sequence joins TRBV25-1 and TRBJ1-4, with TRBD1 matching over 7 bases. Germline CDR1 and CDR2: MGHDK and SYGVNS. CDR3 length: 18 amino acids. The J segment lost 5 bases and the V segment lost 7 bases, leaving 19 bases of the junction unmatched. The CDR3 protein is CASTSDRPDERENEKLFF. DNA for the CDR3: TGTGCCAGCACCTCGGACAGGCCCGATGAAAGGGAAAATGAAAAACTGTTTTTT.

The rearrangement joins TRBV5-1 to TRBJ2-7, with D tentatively TRBD1 (6 bases). This CDR3 region has 14 residues. Trimming pared 0 bases from V and 0 bases from J, leaving 7 bases between. From germline, CDR1 is SGHRS and CDR2 YFSETQ. CDR3 DNA sequence: TGCGCCAGCAGCTTGGGGGGGCACTCCTACGAGCAGTACTTC. Amino acids: CASSLGGHSYEQYF.